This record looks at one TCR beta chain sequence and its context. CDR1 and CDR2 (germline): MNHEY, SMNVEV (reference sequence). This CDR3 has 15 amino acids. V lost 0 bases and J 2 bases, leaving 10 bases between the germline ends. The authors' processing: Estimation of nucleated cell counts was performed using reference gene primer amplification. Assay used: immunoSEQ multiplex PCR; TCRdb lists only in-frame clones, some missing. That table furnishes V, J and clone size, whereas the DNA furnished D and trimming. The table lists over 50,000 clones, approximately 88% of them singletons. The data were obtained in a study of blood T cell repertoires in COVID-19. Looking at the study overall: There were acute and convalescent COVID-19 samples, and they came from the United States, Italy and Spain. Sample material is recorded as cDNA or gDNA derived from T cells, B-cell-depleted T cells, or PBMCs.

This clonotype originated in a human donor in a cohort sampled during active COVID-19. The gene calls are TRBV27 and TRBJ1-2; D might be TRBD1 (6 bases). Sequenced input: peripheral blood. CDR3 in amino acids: CASSLSRGRNYGYTF. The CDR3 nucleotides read TGTGCCAGCAGTTTATCGCGGGGGCGCAACTATGGCTACACCTTC.